The subject of this entry is one T cell receptor beta chain. The antigen remains undetermined. Germline lookup yields CDR1 SNHLY and CDR2 FYNNEI. V shed 3 bases and J 5 bases; nucleotides not matched to a gene: 5. This CDR3 has 14 amino acids. A library of TCRbeta sequences, prepared with unique molecular identifiers, was generated. In TCRdb, the PCR reads were re-called with MiXCR into one record per CDR3 protein. Of approximately 250,000 distinct CDR3 sequences detected, more than 20% appear once; the ten largest clones hold more than 2%. The data stem from a study of T-cell reconstitution after alpha-beta-depleted transplantation in children. Findings of the study overall: Expanded graft clones numbering several hundred reportedly gave rise to alpha-beta T cells about two months after transplant. Surviving recipient T cells and thymic progenitors underlay high day-60 TCRbeta diversity in some patients.

The TCR originated in a girl aged 2 to 10 with Fanconi anemia, due to receive a stem cell transplant. The starting material was PBMCs, obtained before TCRalphabeta/CD19-depleted stem cell transplant. V and J are TRBV2 and TRBJ2-7; 9 nucleotides match TRBD2. The CDR3 DNA follows: TGTGCCAGCAGTGACCGCGGGAGGGTCAACGAGCAGTACTTC. Translating gives CASSDRGRVNEQYF. Full variable domain (remainder filled in from reference TRBV2 and TRBJ2-7): EPEVTQTPSHQVTQMGQEVILRCVPISNHLYFYWYRQILGQKVEFLVSFYNNEISEKSEIFDDQFSVERPDGSNFTLKIRSTKLEDSAMYFCASSDRGRVNEQYFGPGTRLTVT.